The 27 T cell receptor beta chains below all came from one sample that was sequenced in a study of CXCR3-negative and CXCR3-positive naive CD8 T cells. Antigens for these TCRs are unknown. The TRB libraries of cDNA were built by UMI-labeled 5' RACE. With the 5' RACE reads reprocessed, TCRdb shows one record per CDR3 protein and no DNA. The table counts about 120,000 distinct CDR3 sequences; about 0.34% lies in the top ten. Whole-study results and caveats: Compared with CXCR3-negative naive cells, CXCR3-positive naive cells showed more hydrophobic TRB CDR3s.

The sample consisted of naive CXCR3+ CD8+ T cells from blood. Subset reported: CD45RO-CCR7+CD27+CD95- naive CD8+ T cells expressing CXCR3 (TNR3+). The receptors stem from a human donor in good health. Some clones in this sample may be carry-over from other donors' samples.

This chain joins TRBV2 and TRBJ2-7; checking the TCRdb D call of TRBD1 is not possible without DNA. From germline, CDR1 is SNHLY and CDR2 FYNNEI. The CDR3 runs 17 residues. CDR3 amino acids: CASRLPDRGERSYEQYF.

The chain has TRBV4-1 and TRBJ2-1; TCRdb picks TRBD1, but there is no DNA to check that call. The germline V gene encodes CDR1 MGHRA and CDR2 YSYEKL. This CDR3 has 15 residues. CDR3 in amino acids: CASSDSGTGYNEQFF.

The V and J genes are TRBV28 and TRBJ2-1; TCRdb lists TRBD1, though no DNA is available to test this call. Germline loops: CDR1 MDHEN, CDR2 SYDVKM. This CDR3 contains 15 residues. This CDR3 is CASSHRPGALNEQFF.

The V call is TRBV19, the J call TRBJ2-1; the TRBD1 assignment by TCRdb is unverifiable without DNA. Germline V gene sequence: CDR1 LNHDA, CDR2 SQIVND (reference sequence). The CDR3 extends over 13 amino acids. CDR3 protein: CASSKGLGNEQFF.

The chain carries TRBV29-1 and TRBJ1-2. The CDR3 is made up of 11 amino acids. In germline, CDR1 is SQVTM, CDR2 ANQGSEA. The CDR3: CSVEGINGYTF.

The chain combines TRBV29-1 with TRBJ1-1. Germline V lookup: CDR1 SQVTM, CDR2 ANQGSEA. The CDR3 contains 12 residues. CDR3 region: CSVGREGTEAFF.

The chain carries TRBV30 and TRBJ1-1. This CDR3 comprises 14 residues. CDR1 is GTSNPN, CDR2 SVGIG, per germline (reference sequence). CDR3 sequence reads: CAWSLTSGSTEASF.

V and J are TRBV11-2 and TRBJ2-7; TCRdb designates TRBD1, a call that cannot be tested without DNA. The germline V gene has CDR1 SGHAT and CDR2 FQNNGV. This CDR3 is 16 amino acids long. CDR3 protein: CASSLAGTGSQYEQYF.

This chain links TRBV29-1 with TRBJ2-7. Germline CDR1 reads SQVTM; CDR2 reads ANQGSEA. CDR3 length: 13 amino acids. CDR3: CSVVFDSVYEQYF.

The chain recombines TRBV12-3 or TRBV12-4 with TRBJ2-1; no DNA is available, so the TRBD2 call from TCRdb remains unchecked. The CDR3 length is 16 residues. The CDR3 protein is CASSLGPGLSYNEQFF.

J is TRBJ1-5 and V is TRBV3-1; the D call from TCRdb, TRBD1, cannot be confirmed without DNA. Germline CDR1 is LGHDT and CDR2 is YNNKEL (reference sequence). The CDR3 extends over 19 amino acids. The CDR3 here is CASSQAKTGARGGNQPQHF.

The rearrangement uses TRBV20-1 and TRBJ1-6. Germline assignment: CDR1 DFQATT and CDR2 SNEGSKA (reference sequence). This CDR3 is built from 17 residues. CDR3 protein: CSARKQLESFYNSPLHF.

The chain recombines TRBV7-6 with TRBJ2-1. CDR1 is SGHVS, CDR2 FNYEAQ, per germline. There are 15 residues in the CDR3. CDR3 sequence: CASSIDLASYNEQFF.

The chain recombines TRBV29-1 with TRBJ2-7. Germline values: CDR1 SQVTM, CDR2 ANQGSEA. This CDR3 contains 12 residues. Here the CDR3 reads CSVELDSYEQYF.

This sequence joins TRBV2 and TRBJ2-1; the D call of TRBD2 rests on TCRdb alone, since no DNA is present to check it. The CDR3 sequence is 16 residues long. Germline V lookup: CDR1 SNHLY, CDR2 FYNNEI. The CDR3 reads CASSGGLAGPYNEQFF.

The genes are TRBV6-5 and TRBJ2-7; the D gene TCRdb calls, TRBD2, cannot be checked with no DNA. Germline lookup yields CDR1 MNHEY and CDR2 SVGAGI. CDR3 length: 14 residues. CDR3 loop: CASSYSGTYYEQYF.

This chain links TRBV29-1 with TRBJ2-5; TCRdb names TRBD2, which stays unverified in the absence of DNA. The CDR3 extends over 13 amino acids. Germline V lookup: CDR1 SQVTM, CDR2 ANQGSEA. This chain's CDR3 is CSVEGTSLETQYF.

This chain uses TRBV19 with TRBJ1-1. The CDR3 runs 12 residues. Germline V lookup: CDR1 LNHDA, CDR2 SQIVND (reference sequence). The CDR3 sequence: CASSTGTSEAFF.

The V gene is TRBV29-1, the J gene TRBJ2-5. The CDR3 has 13 residues. Germline-derived CDR1 and CDR2 are SQVTM and ANQGSEA. This CDR3 is CSVDFGYQETQYF.

This CDR3 reads CASTYGQIQETQYF. This chain connects TRBV12-3 or TRBV12-4 to TRBJ2-5; the D call of TRBD1 rests on TCRdb alone, since no DNA is present to check it. CDR3 length: 14 amino acids.

This chain connects TRBV29-1 to TRBJ2-7. This CDR3 is 12 amino acids long. CDR1 SQVTM and CDR2 ANQGSEA come from the germline V gene. The CDR3 protein is CSVVDQVYEQYF.

This chain links TRBV29-1 with TRBJ1-1. CDR3 size: 14 residues. Germline V CDR1 and CDR2: SQVTM, ANQGSEA. CDR3 region: CSVRRTWTNTEAFF. Looking up the rest from reference TRBV29-1 and TRBJ1-1 gives the full variable domain: SAVISQKPSRDICQRGTSLTIQCQVDSQVTMMFWYRQQPGQSLTLIATANQGSEATYESGFVIDKFPISRPNLTFSTLTVSNMSPEDSSIYLCSVRRTWTNTEAFFGQGTRLTVV.

The chain combines TRBV20-1 with TRBJ2-7; TCRdb's assignment of TRBD1 cannot be checked, as there is no DNA. Germline V gives CDR1 DFQATT, CDR2 SNEGSKA (reference sequence). The CDR3 extends over 15 amino acids. The CDR3: CSARERQGASHEQYF.

The CDR3 loop reads CASSLPLDREAFF. The chain employs TRBV7-9 and TRBJ1-1; TCRdb's D gene call, TRBD1, goes unchecked for lack of DNA. CDR3 size: 13 residues. Germline-derived CDR1 and CDR2 are SEHNR and FQNEAQ (reference sequence). The whole variable domain, remainder taken from reference TRBV7-9 and TRBJ1-1, is DTGVSQNPRHKITKRGQNVTFRCDPISEHNRLYWYRQTLGQGPEFLTYFQNEAQLEKSRLLSDRFSAERPKGSFSTLEIQRTEQGDSAMYLCASSLPLDREAFFGQGTRLTVV.

The J gene is TRBJ2-1, the V gene TRBV20-1; the D call of TRBD1 rests on TCRdb alone, since no DNA is present to check it. This CDR3 has 12 amino acids. Germline values: CDR1 DFQATT, CDR2 SNEGSKA (reference sequence). CDR3 sequence reads: CSARDPPMIRVF.

This chain connects TRBV7-2 to TRBJ2-4; TCRdb proposes TRBD2, but this gene call is untestable without DNA. CDR3 length: 19 amino acids. Germline CDR1 is SGHTA and CDR2 is FQGNSA. CDR3 protein: CASSLLHASERLAKNIQYF.

V and J are TRBV28 and TRBJ2-3; TCRdb's assignment of TRBD2 cannot be checked, as there is no DNA. The germline V gene encodes CDR1 MDHEN and CDR2 SYDVKM. This CDR3 spans 17 amino acids. This chain's CDR3 is CANSPGLAGGPTDTQYF.